This TCR beta chain derives from a study of T cell clones after liver transplantation. Turning to the study itself: Immunosuppression withdrawal was tried within 2 years after liver transplantation in this trial. Post-transplant blood was tracked for graft-donor-reactive T cell clones identified in a pre-transplant mixed lymphocyte reaction. As an antigen-independent comparator, third-party-reactive TCRbeta sequences came from pre-transplant mixed lymphocyte reactions.

TCRdb's table, derived via immunoSEQ multiplex PCR, lists solely in-frame clones and lacks some. The sample consists of tens of thousands of clones, 83% of them appearing once. About this clone: Its target is not known.

Findings of the study overall: A larger donor-reactive than third-party decline suggested partial antigen-specific deletion.

The material was CD4+ T cells from blood, obtained at the 22-month timepoint. This TCR was sampled from a human patient who received a liver transplant. Some T cells may be graft donor cells.

The CDR3 bases are TGTGCCAGCTCGGTTACTAACTATGGCTACACCTTC. Protein product: CASSVTNYGYTF. The chain carries TRBV7-9 and TRBJ1-2; D is undetermined. CDR1 is SEHNR and CDR2 is FQNEAQ in the germline V gene (reference sequence). Trimming removed 8 bases at V and 0 bases at J, with 7 bases between. This CDR3 has 12 residues.